This TCR beta chain was retrieved from a study of blood T cell repertoires in COVID-19. Sequenced by immunoSEQ multiplex PCR; TCRdb stores in-frame clones only, minus some. The sample records 38,000 or so clones, roughly 77% being singletons. The CDR3 is 13 amino acids. CDR1 and CDR2 (germline): SEHNR, FQNEAQ (reference sequence). The V gene lost 7 bases and the J gene lost 5 bases, with 11 bases spanning the gap. The sequenced material came from peripheral blood. The chain recombines TRBV7-9 with TRBJ1-4; D gene ambiguous. This TCR came from a human donor in a cohort sampled during active or convalescent COVID-19. The donor label of this sample is uncertain. The DNA of the CDR3 is TGTGCCAGCACCCTAGGAGGGAATGAAAAACTGTTTTTT. Protein: CASTLGGNEKLFF.